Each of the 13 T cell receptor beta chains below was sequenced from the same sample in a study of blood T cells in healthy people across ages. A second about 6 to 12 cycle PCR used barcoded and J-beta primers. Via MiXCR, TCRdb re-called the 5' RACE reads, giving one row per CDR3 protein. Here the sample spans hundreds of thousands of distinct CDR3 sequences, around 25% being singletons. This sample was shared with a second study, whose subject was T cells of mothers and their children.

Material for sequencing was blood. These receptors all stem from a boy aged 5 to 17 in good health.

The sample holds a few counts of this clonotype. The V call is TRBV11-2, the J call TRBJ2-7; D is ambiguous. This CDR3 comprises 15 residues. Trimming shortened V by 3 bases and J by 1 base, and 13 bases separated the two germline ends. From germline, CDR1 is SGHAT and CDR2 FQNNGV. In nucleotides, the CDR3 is TGTGCCAGCAGCTTCTCCACACTGGGATCCTACGAGCAGTACTTC. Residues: CASSFSTLGSYEQYF.

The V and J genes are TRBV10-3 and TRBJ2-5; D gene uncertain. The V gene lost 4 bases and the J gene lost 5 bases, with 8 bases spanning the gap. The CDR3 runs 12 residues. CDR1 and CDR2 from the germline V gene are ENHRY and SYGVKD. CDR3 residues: CAISVSAETQYF. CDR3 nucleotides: TGTGCCATCAGTGTATCAGCCGAGACCCAGTACTTC.

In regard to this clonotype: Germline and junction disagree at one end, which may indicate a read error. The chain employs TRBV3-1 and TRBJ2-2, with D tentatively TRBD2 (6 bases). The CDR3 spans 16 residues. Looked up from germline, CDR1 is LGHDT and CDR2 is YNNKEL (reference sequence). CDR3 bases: TGTGCCAGCAGTTTTGGGACGGAACTCTTTACCGGGGGGCTGTTTTTT. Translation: CASSFGTELFTGGLFF.

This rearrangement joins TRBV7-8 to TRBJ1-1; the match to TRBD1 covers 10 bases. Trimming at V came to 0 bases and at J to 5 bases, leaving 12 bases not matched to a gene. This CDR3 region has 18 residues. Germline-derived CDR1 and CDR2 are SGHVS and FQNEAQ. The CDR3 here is CASSLARTGGIRMTEAFF. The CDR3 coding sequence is TGTGCCAGCAGCTTAGCAAGGACAGGGGGGATCAGGATGACTGAAGCTTTCTTT.

The CDR3 region is CSCMTGSNYGYTF. CDR3 sequence (DNA): TGCAGTTGCATGACAGGGTCTAACTATGGCTACACCTTC. The chain combines TRBV20-1 with TRBJ1-2; 7 bases line up with TRBD1. Per the germline V gene, CDR1 is DFQATT and CDR2 is SNEGSKA (reference sequence). The CDR3 totals 13 residues. After removal of 8 bases from V and 0 bases from J, the junction contained 6 bases not matched to a gene.

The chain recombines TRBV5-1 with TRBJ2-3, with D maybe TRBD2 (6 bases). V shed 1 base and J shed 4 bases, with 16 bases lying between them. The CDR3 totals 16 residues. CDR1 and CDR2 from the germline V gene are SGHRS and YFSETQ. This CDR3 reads CASSLRTGLRPDTQYF. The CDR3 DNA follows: TGCGCCAGCAGCTTGAGGACCGGACTACGGCCAGATACGCAGTATTTT.

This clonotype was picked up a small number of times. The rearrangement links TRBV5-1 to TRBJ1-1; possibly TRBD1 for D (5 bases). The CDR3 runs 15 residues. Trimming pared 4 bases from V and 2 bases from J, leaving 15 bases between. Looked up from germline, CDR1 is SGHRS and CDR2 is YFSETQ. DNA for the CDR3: TGCGCCAGCAGCCGAGGAGGGGACGGAAACACTGAAGCTTTCTTT. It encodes CASSRGGDGNTEAFF.

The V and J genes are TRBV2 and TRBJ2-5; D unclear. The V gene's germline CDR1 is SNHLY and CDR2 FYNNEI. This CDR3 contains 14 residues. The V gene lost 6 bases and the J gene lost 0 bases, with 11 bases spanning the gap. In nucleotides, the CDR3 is TGTGCCAGCAGGATAGAGGCCAACCAAGAGACCCAGTACTTC. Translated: CASRIEANQETQYF. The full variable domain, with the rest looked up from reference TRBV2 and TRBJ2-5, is EPEVTQTPSHQVTQMGQEVILRCVPISNHLYFYWYRQILGQKVEFLVSFYNNEISEKSEIFDDQFSVERPDGSNFTLKIRSTKLEDSAMYFCASRIEANQETQYFGPGTRLLVL.

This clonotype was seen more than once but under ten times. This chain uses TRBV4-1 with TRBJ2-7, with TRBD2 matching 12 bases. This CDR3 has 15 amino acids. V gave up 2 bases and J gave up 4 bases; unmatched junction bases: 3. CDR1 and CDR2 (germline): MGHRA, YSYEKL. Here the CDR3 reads CASSQPTSGSYEQYF. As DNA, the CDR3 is TGCGCCAGCAGCCAACCGACTAGCGGGAGTTACGAGCAGTACTTC.

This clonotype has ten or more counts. The CDR3 loop is CASSFRGTEAFF. DNA for the CDR3: TGTGCCAGCAGCTTCAGGGGGACTGAAGCTTTCTTT. The V and J genes are TRBV5-6 and TRBJ1-1, with 7 bases aligning to TRBD1. The CDR3 covers 12 residues. The ends lost 2 bases at V and 5 bases at J; junction bases unmatched: 0. Germline V gene lookup returns CDR1 SGHDT and CDR2 YYEEEE. The whole variable domain, filled in from reference TRBV5-6 and TRBJ1-1, reads DAGVTQSPTHLIKTRGQQVTLRCSPKSGHDTVSWYQQALGQGPQFIFQYYEEEERQRGNFPDRFSGHQFPNYSSELNVNALLLGDSALYLCASSFRGTEAFFGQGTRLTVV.

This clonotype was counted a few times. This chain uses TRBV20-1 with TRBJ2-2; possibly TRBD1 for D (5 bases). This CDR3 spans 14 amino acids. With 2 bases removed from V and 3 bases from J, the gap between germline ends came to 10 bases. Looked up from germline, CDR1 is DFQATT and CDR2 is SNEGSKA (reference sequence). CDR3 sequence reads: CSARPPTDTGELFF. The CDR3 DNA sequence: TGCAGTGCTAGACCTCCGACAGACACCGGGGAGCTGTTTTTT.

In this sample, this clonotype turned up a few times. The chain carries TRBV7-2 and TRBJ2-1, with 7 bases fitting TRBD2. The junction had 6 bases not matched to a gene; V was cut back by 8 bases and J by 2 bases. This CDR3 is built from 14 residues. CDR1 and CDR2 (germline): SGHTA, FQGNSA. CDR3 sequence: CASSPTSTYNEQFF. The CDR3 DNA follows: TGTGCCAGCTCCCCGACTAGCACCTACAATGAGCAGTTCTTC.

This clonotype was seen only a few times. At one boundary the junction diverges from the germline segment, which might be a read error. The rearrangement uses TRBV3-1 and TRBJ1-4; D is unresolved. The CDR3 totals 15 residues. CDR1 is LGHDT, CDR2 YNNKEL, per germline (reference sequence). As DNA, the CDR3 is TGTGCCTGCAGCCAAGATGCCAGTGTGGATGAAAAACTGTTTTTT. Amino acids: CACSQDASVDEKLFF.